This entry is about one T cell receptor beta chain. Per the study methods: How many nucleated cells were present was estimated from reference gene primer amplification. Clones were read by immunoSEQ multiplex PCR, and TCRdb kept only the in-frame ones, dropping some. The V and J calls and clone size were taken over from that table, and D and trimming were inferred from the DNA. The table includes around 260,000 clones, roughly 85% detected once. This entry belongs to a study of blood T cell repertoires in COVID-19. Looking at the study overall: Samples taken during acute and convalescent COVID-19 were collected in the United States, Italy and Spain. From T cells, B-cell-depleted T cells, or PBMCs came the material, which was cDNA or gDNA.

The V gene's germline CDR1 is MNHEY and CDR2 SVGAGI. V shed 6 bases, J shed 14 bases, and the junction held 8 bases outside the gene matches. CDR3 size: 11 residues. The sequence was collected from a man aged 55 to 69 who had recovered from COVID-19. The chain joins TRBV6-5 to TRBJ1-2, with TRBD1 matching 8 bases. The sample was peripheral blood. Written as DNA, the CDR3 is TGTGCCAGCAGCGGGGGGACAGGTCTGACCTTC. It translates to CASSGGTGLTF.